The rows below give T cell receptor beta chains drawn from one sample of a study of shared clonotypes between healthy human individuals. Clones were read by immunoSEQ multiplex PCR, and TCRdb kept only the in-frame ones, dropping some. The sample lists roughly 2,500,000 clones, roughly 93% seen once, with 0.36% in the top ten. Sequencing used naive CD4+ T cells from PBMCs. Receptor source: a man between 18 and 29 years old in good health. Some clones in this sample may be carry-over from other donors' samples. Each CDR3 is given with its conserved first and last residue. The D gene is left open where the match is weak. Expanded clones get a size class; other rows say once, few or many, or leave the size out.

j_gene,v_gene,abundance,d_gene,CDR3nt,CDR3aa
TRBJ2-3,TRBV29-1,NA,NA,TGCAGCGTTGCGGCTAGCGAAAGCACAGATACGCAGTATTTT,CSVAASESTDTQYF
TRBJ2-7,TRBV9,NA,NA,TGTGCCAGCAGCGTAGGTGAGGCGGTGAACTACGAGCAGTACTTC,CASSVGEAVNYEQYF
TRBJ2-1,TRBV7-3,NA,NA,TGTGCCAGCAGCGCTAGCTCACGGGGAACCTACAATGAGCAGTTCTTC,CASSASSRGTYNEQFF
TRBJ1-3,TRBV5-4,NA,TRBD1,TGTGCCAGCAGCCCCAGGACAGGGTCCAGAGTCTCTGGAAACACCATATATTTT,CASSPRTGSRVSGNTIYF
TRBJ2-1,TRBV4-1,NA,TRBD2,TGCGCCAGCAGCCAAGAATCTAGCGGCTACTACAACAATGAGCAGTTCTTC,CASSQESSGYYNNEQFF
TRBJ1-4,TRBV4-1,NA,TRBD1,TGCGCCAGCAGCGGTACAGGGGCCACTAATGAAAAACTGTTTTTT,CASSGTGATNEKLFF
TRBJ1-2,TRBV10-3,NA,NA,TGTGCCATCAATACTGACCCGGGAGGTAATGGCTACACCTTC,CAINTDPGGNGYTF
TRBJ2-6,TRBV6-5,NA,TRBD1,TGTGCCAGCAGCTGGACAGGGACTGGGGCCAACGTCCTGACTTTC,CASSWTGTGANVLTF
TRBJ2-3,TRBV7-8,once,NA,TGTGCCAGCAGCTTAGCACAGGTTGCGCAGTATTTT,CASSLAQVAQYF
TRBJ2-3,TRBV25-1,NA,NA,TGTGCCAGCAGCCACACAGATACGCAGTATTTT,CASSHTDTQYF
TRBJ1-4,TRBV7-9,once,NA,TGTGCCAGCAGCCGAGGGACGGAAAATGAAAAACTGTTTTTT,CASSRGTENEKLFF
TRBJ2-7,TRBV5-1,NA,TRBD2,TGCGCCAGCAGCCCCCTTGCGGGAGGGCCTTACGAGCAGTACTTC,CASSPLAGGPYEQYF
TRBJ2-1,TRBV10-3,NA,TRBD2,TGTTCCATAAGCGGGAGCTACAATGAGCAGTTCTTC,CSISGSYNEQFF
TRBJ1-1,TRBV6-5,once,NA,TGTGCCAGCAGAAAACAGGGGAACACTGAAGCTTTCTTT,CASRKQGNTEAFF
TRBJ2-3,TRBV11-3,NA,TRBD2,TGTGCCAGCAGCTTACGCGCTAGCGGGAGGGCTAGCACAGATACGCAGTATTTT,CASSLRASGRASTDTQYF